This entry lists 24 T cell receptor beta chains sequenced from one sample in a study of OX40 agonist ivuxolimab in advanced cancers. TCRdb's table, derived via immunoSEQ multiplex PCR, lists solely in-frame clones and lacks some. This table has about 68,000 clones, about nine tenths appearing once. The specimen was CD4+ or CD8+ T cells sorted from blood, collected in a trial of the OX40 agonist ivuxolimab. These receptors were taken from an adult with an advanced solid tumor such as melanoma, head and neck, liver or kidney cancer.

The genes are TRBV2 and TRBJ2-2; TRBD2 aligns across 12 bases. Trimming removed 4 bases from V and 6 bases from J; junction bases left unmatched: 6. In germline, CDR1 is SNHLY, CDR2 FYNNEI. The CDR3 covers 16 residues. CDR3 protein: CASSATSGRGAGELFF. In nucleotides, the CDR3 is TGTGCCAGCAGTGCGACTAGCGGGAGAGGCGCCGGGGAGCTGTTTTTT.

This chain joins TRBV7-3 and TRBJ1-2; 7 bases align to TRBD1. CDR1 is SGHTA and CDR2 is FQGTGA in the germline V gene. The trim removed 5 bases at V and 8 bases at J, leaving 8 bases unmatched. The CDR3 has 13 residues. The chain's CDR3 is CASSPGGGGGYTF. Here the CDR3 DNA reads TGTGCCAGCAGCCCCGGAGGGGGCGGCGGCTACACCTTC. Variable domain in full (rest from reference TRBV7-3 and TRBJ1-2): GAGVSQTPSNKVTEKGKYVELRCDPISGHTALYWYRQSLGQGPEFLIYFQGTGAADDSGLPNDRFFAVRPEGSVSTLKIQRTERGDSAVYLCASSPGGGGGYTFGSGTRLTVV.

The chain has TRBV6-5 and TRBJ2-7; possibly TRBD1 for D (5 bases). The germline CDR1 and CDR2 sequences are MNHEY and SVGAGI. The ends were cut back, 4 bases at V and 0 bases at J, with 13 bases in the middle. CDR3 length equals 15 residues. CDR3 nucleotides: TGTGCCAGCAGTTTCACAGACAGTACCTCCTACGAGCAGTACTTC. Translating gives CASSFTDSTSYEQYF.

This clone was recorded a few times. The V call is TRBV7-9, the J call TRBJ1-2; D is ambiguous. The CDR3 has 17 residues. Trimming shortened V by 2 bases and J by 0 bases, and 16 bases separated the two germline ends. Germline CDR1 is SEHNR and CDR2 is FQNEAQ (reference sequence). The CDR3 DNA follows: TGTGCCAGCAGCTTATATATCACAAACGCAGCTAACTATGGCTACACCTTC. This gives the protein CASSLYITNAANYGYTF.

J is TRBJ2-5 and V is TRBV14; TRBD1 agrees at 7 bases. Germline CDR1 and CDR2: SGHDN and FVKESK. The V and J ends lost 0 bases and 1 base, in that order; junction bases with no gene match: 8. This CDR3 is built from 17 residues. The DNA of the CDR3 is TGTGCCAGCAGCCAAGATCCTAGATGGGACAGCCAAGAGACCCAGTACTTC. Amino acid sequence: CASSQDPRWDSQETQYF. Supplemented by reference TRBV14 and TRBJ2-5, the full variable domain reads EAGVTQFPSHSVIEKGQTVTLRCDPISGHDNLYWYRRVMGKEIKFLLHFVKESKQDESGMPNNRFLAERTGGTYSTLKVQPAELEDSGVYFCASSQDPRWDSQETQYFGPGTRLLVL.

The rearrangement uses TRBV25-1 and TRBJ1-2; D possibly corresponds to TRBD1 (6 bases). Germline assignment: CDR1 MGHDK and CDR2 SYGVNS. The V end was cut by 6 bases, the J end by 6 bases, with 17 bases between. CDR3 size: 14 residues. As DNA, the CDR3 is TGTGCCAGCAGCCGCGGGGGGGGGCTAGATGGCTACACCTTC. It translates to CASSRGGGLDGYTF.

This clone was observed once. This CDR3 reads CASSLDYEQYF. The DNA for the CDR3 is TGTGCCAGCAGCTTAGACTACGAGCAGTACTTC. The chain combines TRBV7-6 with TRBJ2-7; D is unclear. The CDR3 runs 11 residues. V shed 1 base and J shed 3 bases, with 1 base lying between them. In germline, CDR1 is SGHVS, CDR2 FNYEAQ.

This chain links TRBV20-1 with TRBJ1-2, with a tentative D call TRBD1 (5 bases). Germline V gene lookup returns CDR1 DFQATT and CDR2 SNEGSKA (reference sequence). The CDR3 loop spans 11 amino acids. Trimming cost V 3 bases and J 7 bases, with 9 bases left between them. For the CDR3, the DNA is TGCAGTGCTAGCAGGGACTCTGGCTACACCTTC. Protein product: CSASRDSGYTF.

The chain joins TRBV19 to TRBJ2-2; 8 bases match TRBD1. J was trimmed by 4 bases and V by 5 bases; bases with no gene match: 9. This CDR3 comprises 16 residues. Germline-derived CDR1 and CDR2 are LNHDA and SQIVND (reference sequence). For the CDR3, the DNA is TGTGCCAGTAGTTTGACCAGGGGGCCCGCCACCGGGGAGCTGTTTTTT. Residues: CASSLTRGPATGELFF.

The chain uses TRBV27 and TRBJ1-5; D remains ambiguous. Germline assignment: CDR1 MNHEY and CDR2 SMNVEV (reference sequence). This CDR3 region has 12 residues. V lost 6 bases to trimming and J lost 7 bases, with 10 bases between them. The CDR3 DNA reads as TGTGCCAGCAGCTTTTTGGGGCAGCCCCAGCATTTT. This sequence encodes CASSFLGQPQHF.

The chain is built from TRBV25-1 and TRBJ2-3; 9 positions match TRBD1. This CDR3 is built from 16 residues. The V gene end was trimmed by 5 bases and the J gene end by 3 bases; junction bases not matched to a gene: 9. From germline, CDR1 is MGHDK and CDR2 SYGVNS. CDR3 loop: CASSPRTGAVTDTQYF. CDR3 coding DNA: TGTGCCAGCAGTCCCAGGACAGGGGCCGTGACAGATACGCAGTATTTT.

The chain joins TRBV28 to TRBJ2-2; 9 nucleotides line up with TRBD1. This CDR3 spans 12 amino acids. V dropped 4 bases and J dropped 12; count of bases not matched to a gene: 3. Germline V gene sequence: CDR1 MDHEN, CDR2 SYDVKM. This CDR3 reads CASSYRGLQLFF. Written as DNA, the CDR3 is TGTGCCAGCAGTTACAGGGGGCTTCAGCTGTTTTTT.

V gene TRBV18 combines with J gene TRBJ1-1, with TRBD1 as a possible D gene (6 bases). Germline CDR1 is KGHSH and CDR2 is LQKENI. The V gene lost 5 bases and the J gene lost 4 bases, with 11 bases spanning the gap. The CDR3 has 13 residues. The CDR3 DNA follows: TGTGCCAGCTCAGCAGGGGTTCGCACTGAAGCTTTCTTT. Amino acids: CASSAGVRTEAFF.

The chain carries TRBV19 and TRBJ1-2; 11 bases align to TRBD1. Germline CDR1 reads LNHDA; CDR2 reads SQIVND (reference sequence). The CDR3 extends over 14 amino acids. The ends lost 5 bases at V and 4 bases at J; junction bases unmatched: 3. CDR3 in amino acids: CASSSGTGGYGYTF. The CDR3 nucleotides read TGTGCCAGTAGTTCCGGGACAGGGGGCTATGGCTACACCTTC.

The rearrangement links TRBV19 to TRBJ2-6; 7 positions agree with TRBD1. Germline V CDR1 and CDR2: LNHDA, SQIVND (reference sequence). V was pared by 4 bases and J by 0 bases, with 6 bases of the junction left unmatched. This CDR3 has 17 amino acids. CDR3 DNA: TGTGCCAGTAGTACCCGGGACAGAAGCTCTGGGGCCAACGTCCTGACTTTC. Residues: CASSTRDRSSGANVLTF.

This chain uses TRBV5-1 with TRBJ2-3, with D possibly matching TRBD1 (7 bases). Germline assignment: CDR1 SGHRS and CDR2 YFSETQ. Trimming shortened V by 0 bases and J by 4 bases, and 12 bases separated the two germline ends. This CDR3 region has 15 residues. CDR3 coding DNA: TGCGCCAGCAGCTTGGGACAGGGAGGTGCAGATACGCAGTATTTT. It translates to CASSLGQGGADTQYF.

The chain has TRBV15 and TRBJ1-1, with D perhaps TRBD1 (5 bases). This CDR3 is built from 15 residues. Germline V gene sequence: CDR1 LNHNV, CDR2 YYDKDF (reference sequence). Trimming took off 9 bases at V and 4 bases at J, with 21 bases between the two ends. The CDR3 reads CATGTAGPGGTEAFF. CDR3 DNA: TGTGCCACTGGTACGGCAGGGCCGGGGGGCACTGAAGCTTTCTTT. The entire variable domain, with the rest obtained from reference TRBV15 and TRBJ1-1, is as follows: DAMVIQNPRYQVTQFGKPVTLSCSQTLNHNVMYWYQQKSSQAPKLLFHYYDKDFNNEADTPDNFQSRRPNTSFCFLDIRSPGLGDTAMYLCATGTAGPGGTEAFFGQGTRLTVV.

This clone came up once. The chain links TRBV10-2 to TRBJ1-5; D call uncertain. Germline CDR1 reads WSHSY; CDR2 reads SAAADI. The length of the CDR3 is 16 residues. With 0 bases removed from V and 5 bases from J, the gap between germline ends came to 14 bases. The CDR3 nucleotides are TGCGCCAGCAGTGAGTCGTTTGGGCCATTCCATCAGCCCCAGCATTTT. The encoded protein is CASSESFGPFHQPQHF.

The gene calls are TRBV30 and TRBJ1-5; D uncertain. CDR1 and CDR2 from the germline V gene are GTSNPN and SVGIG (reference sequence). The length of the CDR3 is 15 residues. V was pared by 1 base and J by 5 bases, with 15 bases between. The CDR3, as DNA: TGTGCCTGGAGTGGTGACACCCGACGGGATCAGCCCCAGCATTTT. Amino acid sequence: CAWSGDTRRDQPQHF.

As DNA, the CDR3 is TGTGCCAGCGGGGGACAGCCCTACGAGCAGTACTTC. It specifies CASGGQPYEQYF. The chain couples TRBV28 to TRBJ2-7, with 7 bases aligning to TRBD1. In germline, CDR1 is MDHEN, CDR2 SYDVKM. V shed 8 bases and J 2 bases; nucleotides not matched to a gene: 3. The CDR3 contains 12 residues.

The rearrangement joins TRBV18 to TRBJ2-5; D is perhaps TRBD2 (5 bases). The V gene lost 0 bases and the J gene lost 5 bases, with 10 bases spanning the gap. CDR1 is KGHSH and CDR2 is LQKENI in the germline V gene. This CDR3 region has 14 residues. The CDR3 spells CASSPPPPGETQYF. In nucleotides, the CDR3 is TGTGCCAGCTCACCACCCCCCCCGGGGGAGACCCAGTACTTC.

This rearrangement joins TRBV4-2 to TRBJ2-2; 10 bases are a match to TRBD1. CDR1 is LGHNA, CDR2 YNFKEQ, per germline. The CDR3 extends over 15 amino acids. With V trimmed by 0 bases and J by 5 bases, 0 bases remained unmatched. CDR3 loop: CASSQEGQGTGELFF. Written as DNA, the CDR3 is TGTGCCAGCAGCCAAGAGGGACAGGGGACCGGGGAGCTGTTTTTT.

The J gene is TRBJ2-3, the V gene TRBV5-1, with D possibly TRBD2 on 6 matching bases. Trimming shortened V by 1 base and J by 5 bases, and 17 bases separated the two germline ends. The CDR3 contains 16 residues. The germline V gene has CDR1 SGHRS and CDR2 YFSETQ. The CDR3 spells CASSLRVGAGGDTQYF. The DNA for the CDR3 is TGCGCCAGCAGCTTGAGAGTCGGAGCCGGGGGAGATACGCAGTATTTT.

This rearrangement joins TRBV29-1 to TRBJ2-4; D ambiguous. Looked up from germline, CDR1 is SQVTM and CDR2 is ANQGSEA. The CDR3 is 16 residues long. Trimming cost V 4 bases and J 0 bases, with 16 bases left between them. In DNA, the CDR3 is TGCAGCGTTGTAATTCAGCAGACAATAGCCAAAAACATTCAGTACTTC. This codes for CSVVIQQTIAKNIQYF. The variable domain in full, with the rest retrieved from reference TRBV29-1 and TRBJ2-4, is SAVISQKPSRDICQRGTSLTIQCQVDSQVTMMFWYRQQPGQSLTLIATANQGSEATYESGFVIDKFPISRPNLTFSTLTVSNMSPEDSSIYLCSVVIQQTIAKNIQYFGAGTRLSVL.